This T cell receptor beta chain was sequenced in a study of OX40 agonist ivuxolimab in advanced cancers. Study information: Every patient in dose escalation had hepatocellular carcinoma, melanoma, renal cell or head and neck cancer.

The protocol was immunoSEQ multiplex PCR, while the TCRdb copy is restricted to in-frame clones and leaves out a portion. The sample contains tens of thousands of clones, almost 95% of which appear only once. The table lists this clone with a count of one. Germline V CDR1 and CDR2: SGHVS, FNYEAQ. The CDR3 runs 15 residues. V was clipped by 1 base and J by 2 bases, with 10 bases between them. The clonotype was recovered from an adult with an advanced solid tumor such as melanoma, head and neck, liver or kidney cancer. The source material was CD4+ or CD8+ T cells sorted from blood, sampled in a trial of the OX40 agonist ivuxolimab. The rearrangement links TRBV7-6 to TRBJ2-3; perhaps TRBD1 as D (5 bases). The CDR3 nucleotides are TGTGCCAGCAGCTTAGGACAGTTCGACACAGATACGCAGTATTTT. The encoded protein is CASSLGQFDTDTQYF.